This is a list of T cell receptor beta chains from one sample in a study of blood T cell repertoires in COVID-19. The method was immunoSEQ multiplex PCR; TCRdb's version includes in-frame clones alone and lacks a portion of them. Seen here are around 270,000 clones, roughly 90% observed once, and the top ten hold over 4%. Material: peripheral blood. The source is a man in his fifties or sixties who had recovered from COVID-19. Both conserved end residues are part of each CDR3. Fields, in order: V gene, J gene, CDR3 protein.

>TRBV18|TRBJ2-7
CASSPRTGSNSYEQYF
>TRBV4-2|TRBJ2-1
CASSQTSLYNEQFF
>TRBV29-1|TRBJ1-2
CSVEEYRETYGYTF
>TRBV24-1|TRBJ2-1
CATSDTYSDNEQFF
>TRBV7-8|TRBJ1-2
CASSSGAGVNYGYTF
>TRBV14|TRBJ1-4
CASSQGTPATNEKLFF
>TRBV5-1|TRBJ2-7
CASSLGQSSSYEQYF
>TRBV7-8|TRBJ2-1
CASSSARAGVYNEQFF
>TRBV19|TRBJ1-6
CASSRVDRGKNSPLHF
>TRBV24-1|TRBJ1-4
CATSEGATNEKLFF
>TRBV7-3|TRBJ2-2
CASSLPGTGQLFF
>TRBV6-2/TRBV6-3|TRBJ1-2
CASSYGGNGYTF
>TRBV6-1|TRBJ2-1
CASSEAASGGALEQFF
>TRBV20-1|TRBJ1-2
CSAVRDGYTF
>TRBV5-6|TRBJ2-4
CASSLGGQGGYIQYF
>TRBV11-2|TRBJ1-2
CASSSTNYGYTF
>TRBV10-3|TRBJ1-2
CAINEWQGVDGNYGYTF
>TRBV7-6|TRBJ2-7
CASSETGRGFREQYF
>TRBV18|TRBJ1-4
CASSPRGQGGEKLFF
>TRBV2|TRBJ2-2
CASRETGAVTGELFF
>TRBV11-2|TRBJ2-1
CASSSRGQYNEQFF
>TRBV18|TRBJ1-2
CASSPPGISGGVQHGYTF
>TRBV7-2|TRBJ2-2
CASSSRTVGELFF
>TRBV18|TRBJ1-1
CASSRTTGTSGEAFF
>TRBV6-5|TRBJ2-7
CASSSPTSGVYEQYF
>TRBV5-5|TRBJ2-1
CASSSTSVSEQFF
>TRBV7-9|TRBJ2-7
CASSLGLAGGTYEQYF
>TRBV19|TRBJ2-7
CASSMVNTGGISYEQYF
>TRBV4-2|TRBJ1-2
CASSQELARNSGSGYTF
>TRBV19|TRBJ1-5
CASSITQGSNQPQHF
>TRBV18|TRBJ1-2
CASSPGQAGGYTF
>TRBV18|TRBJ2-1
CASSPGQGAYNEQFF
>TRBV7-3|TRBJ1-5
CASSLTGGQPQHF
>TRBV2|TRBJ2-7
CATWKDRGGYEQYF
>TRBV19|TRBJ1-1
CASRWEAEAFF
>TRBV7-3|TRBJ1-3
CASSAGHRSGNTIYF
>TRBV5-8|TRBJ2-3
CASSLAGTRTDTQYF
>TRBV5-6|TRBJ1-3
CASSLVSGRNTIYF
>TRBV7-9|TRBJ2-2
CASSPRIGGGNTGELFF
>TRBV19|TRBJ2-2
CASTLGHRELFF